The TCR beta chain described here comes from a study of blood T cell repertoires in COVID-19. For the study at large: Researchers got acute and convalescent COVID-19 samples from the United States, Italy and Spain. T cells, B-cell-depleted T cells, or PBMCs provided the cDNA or gDNA that served as material.

This CDR3 is 15 amino acids long. CDR1 is SGHRS, CDR2 YFSETQ, per germline. V was trimmed by 0 bases and J by 7 bases, leaving 16 bases between them. This clone was recorded once. Authors' processing steps: Estimates of nucleated cell counts were drawn from the amplification of reference gene primers. This table comes from immunoSEQ multiplex PCR, and its TCRdb copy is limited to in-frame clones, with some not included. That table supplies the V and J calls and clone size; D and trimming were determined from the DNA. The table records around 100,000 clones, over 80% of them present only once. The sample comprised peripheral blood. This receptor was taken from a man aged 50 to 60 with active COVID-19. V gene TRBV5-1 combines with J gene TRBJ2-5; tentatively, D is TRBD1 (6 bases). Written as DNA, the CDR3 is TGCGCCAGCAGCTTGGGGGATTCCCGAGGGGGGACCCAGTACTTC. This sequence encodes CASSLGDSRGGTQYF.